A single sample gave rise to the 9 T cell receptor beta chains below, sequenced in a study of control samples from healthy donors and cancer patients (dated by TCRdb to 2018 to 2020). The library relied on the immunoSEQ multiplex PCR assay. The immuneACCESS repertoire file appears here via TCRdb, limited to in-frame rearrangements. These files lack a portion of the clones; in checked studies, under half of the deficit traces to unresolved V genes, and the cause of the others is not known. In all, the sample holds 90,000 to 110,000 clones, and about four fifths of those were seen once. The ten largest clonotypes hold less than 15% of the sample. Sequenced: blood. The receptors were gathered from a woman aged 45-60 years in good health.

Only a few counts were recorded for this clone. The genes are TRBV19 and TRBJ2-2; D is unclear. The CDR3 is made up of 16 amino acids. Germline CDR1 is LNHDA and CDR2 is SQIVND (reference sequence). V lost 3 bases and J lost 7, with 18 bases in between. The CDR3 here is CASSMIPSQIVGELFF. The CDR3 nucleotides are TGTGCCAGTAGTATGATCCCTAGTCAAATAGTCGGGGAGCTGTTTTTT.

The J gene is TRBJ1-2, the V gene TRBV3-1 (or the pseudogene TRBV3-2); a possible D gene is TRBD1 (5 bases). Between the trimmed V and J ends, which lost 0 bases and 5 bases, there was a span of 10 bases. The germline CDR1 and CDR2 sequences are LGHDT and YNNKEL (reference sequence). This CDR3 has 14 amino acids. CDR3 sequence reads: CASSQDQGRYGYTF. The CDR3 DNA follows: TGTGCCAGCAGCCAAGACCAGGGTAGGTATGGCTACACCTTC.

The chain carries TRBV28 and TRBJ1-2; D is ambiguous. Trimming cost V 3 bases and J 6 bases, with 11 bases left between them. Per the germline V gene, CDR1 is MDHEN and CDR2 is SYDVKM. The CDR3 totals 13 residues. For the CDR3, the DNA is TGTGCCAGCAGTTTTTCTTCCCCAAATGGCTACACCTTC. Translating gives CASSFSSPNGYTF.

V and J are TRBV11-3 and TRBJ1-4; possible D gene TRBD1, 6 bases. V was shortened by 1 base and J by 4 bases, with 13 bases between the two germline ends. CDR3 length: 16 residues. Germline assignment: CDR1 SGHNT and CDR2 YENEEA. The CDR3 sequence is CASSLGSGGGNEKLFF. In DNA, the CDR3 is TGTGCCAGCAGCTTAGGGTCCGGGGGCGGTAATGAAAAACTGTTTTTT.

The chain uses TRBV11-3 and TRBJ1-3; no firm D call. In germline, CDR1 is SGHNT, CDR2 YENEEA. Deletions cut 6 bases from V and 0 bases from J, with 6 bases between. There are 13 residues in the CDR3. The CDR3 DNA reads as TGTGCCAGCAGGGATAGCTCTGGAAACACCATATATTTT. Protein product: CASRDSSGNTIYF. The full variable domain, rest sourced from reference TRBV11-3 and TRBJ1-3, is EAGVVQSPRYKIIEKKQPVAFWCNPISGHNTLYWYLQNLGQGPELLIRYENEEAVDDSQLPKDRFSAERLKGVDSTLKIQPAELGDSAVYLCASRDSSGNTIYFGEGSWLTVV.

The V gene is TRBV7-2, the J gene TRBJ1-6; D gene unclear. This CDR3 region has 15 residues. Germline CDR1 and CDR2: SGHTA and FQGNSA. The V gene lost 3 bases and the J gene lost 9 bases, with 15 bases spanning the gap. CDR3 loop: CASSFLEVSVSPLHF. The DNA of the CDR3 is TGTGCCAGCAGCTTTCTAGAAGTTTCAGTTTCACCCCTCCACTTT. The full variable domain, in which reference TRBV7-2 and TRBJ1-6 provide the parts outside the CDR3, is GAGVSQSPSNKVTEKGKDVELRCDPISGHTALYWYRQSLGQGLEFLIYFQGNSAPDKSGLPSDRFSAERTGGSVSTLTIQRTQQEDSAVYLCASSFLEVSVSPLHFGNGTRLTVT.

This clone was seen a single time. The chain joins TRBV5-1 to TRBJ1-4, with D possibly TRBD1 on 5 matching bases. The CDR3 is 21 amino acids. Trimming took off 4 bases at V and 3 bases at J, with 31 bases between the two ends. Per germline, CDR1 SGHRS and CDR2 YFSETQ. The CDR3 sequence is CASSRGDRLQDNGSPNEKLFF. As DNA, the CDR3 is TGCGCCAGCAGCCGGGGGGACCGATTACAGGATAATGGTTCACCTAATGAAAAACTGTTTTTT.

The chain combines TRBV11-3 with TRBJ1-4; a weak D match, TRBD1 (5 bases). Germline V gene data show CDR1 as SGHNT and CDR2 as YENEEA. V lost 5 bases, J lost 2 bases, and 15 bases lay in between. This CDR3 is built from 16 residues. The DNA of the CDR3 is TGTGCCAGCAGCCCGGGACGGAGGTCGACTAATGAAAAACTGTTTTTT. This sequence encodes CASSPGRRSTNEKLFF.

The CDR3 bases are TGTGCCAGCAGCCACCAAGGGTACGGGAGGGGAGATACGCAGTATTTT. Translating gives CASSHQGYGRGDTQYF. The chain is built from TRBV7-3 and TRBJ2-3, with 8 bases fitting TRBD2. The V segment lost 5 bases and the J segment 5 bases; nucleotides outside the gene matches: 12. CDR1 is SGHTA and CDR2 is FQGTGA in the germline V gene. This CDR3 is built from 16 residues.